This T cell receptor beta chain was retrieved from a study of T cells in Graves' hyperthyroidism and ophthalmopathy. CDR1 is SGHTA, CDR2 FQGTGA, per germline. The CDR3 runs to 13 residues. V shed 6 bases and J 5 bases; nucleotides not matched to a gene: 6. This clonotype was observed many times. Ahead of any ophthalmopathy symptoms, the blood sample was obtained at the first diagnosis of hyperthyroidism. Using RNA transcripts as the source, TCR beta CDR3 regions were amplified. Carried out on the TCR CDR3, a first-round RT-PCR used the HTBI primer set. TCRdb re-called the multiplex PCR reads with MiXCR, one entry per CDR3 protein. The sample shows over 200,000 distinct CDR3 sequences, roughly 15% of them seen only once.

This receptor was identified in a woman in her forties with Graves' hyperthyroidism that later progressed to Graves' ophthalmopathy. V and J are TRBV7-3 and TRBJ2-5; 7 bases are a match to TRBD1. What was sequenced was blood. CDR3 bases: TGTGCCAGCAGACAGGGGCCGGAGGAGACCCAGTACTTC. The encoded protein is CASRQGPEETQYF.